A single sample gave rise to the 2 T cell receptor beta chains below, sequenced in a study of T cell responses to AZD1222 COVID-19 vaccine. Profiling relied on immunoSEQ multiplex PCR, and the TCRdb table lists in-frame clones only, not all of them. The sample has around 86,000 clones, around 87% seen once. Sequencing used peripheral blood, obtained on day 0 of AZD1222 vaccination. All receptors come from an adult in good health.

The V gene is TRBV9, the J gene TRBJ2-1; 9 bases line up with TRBD2. Looked up from germline, CDR1 is SGDLS and CDR2 is YYNGEE. Losses at the gene ends were 3 bases for V and 10 bases for J; bases not matched to a gene: 8. The CDR3 consists of 14 residues. The chain's CDR3 is CASSASGTSKEQFF. The CDR3 DNA reads as TGTGCCAGCAGCGCCTCCGGGACTAGCAAAGAGCAGTTCTTC.

This rearrangement joins TRBV10-3 to TRBJ2-3; D unclear. The V gene lost 0 bases and the J gene lost 3 bases, with 10 bases spanning the gap. The CDR3 is made up of 15 amino acids. Germline V gene data show CDR1 as ENHRY and CDR2 as SYGVKD. CDR3 DNA: TGTGCCATCAGTGAGTCGAACAGAATAACAGATACGCAGTATTTT. This gives the protein CAISESNRITDTQYF.